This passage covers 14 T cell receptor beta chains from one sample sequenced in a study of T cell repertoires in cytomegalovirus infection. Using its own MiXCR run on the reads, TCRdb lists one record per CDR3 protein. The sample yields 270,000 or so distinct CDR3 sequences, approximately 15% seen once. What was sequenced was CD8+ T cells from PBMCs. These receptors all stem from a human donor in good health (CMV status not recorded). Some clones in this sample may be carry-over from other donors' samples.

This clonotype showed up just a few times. CDR3: CASSPPEGLYEQYF. The CDR3 coding sequence is TGTGCCAGCAGCCCTCCTGAGGGGCTTTACGAGCAGTACTTC. The chain employs TRBV9 and TRBJ2-7, with D possibly called TRBD1 or TRBD2 (5 bases each). The ends were cut back, 4 bases at V and 4 bases at J, with 15 bases in the middle. This CDR3 is built from 14 residues. Looked up from germline, CDR1 is SGDLS and CDR2 is YYNGEE.

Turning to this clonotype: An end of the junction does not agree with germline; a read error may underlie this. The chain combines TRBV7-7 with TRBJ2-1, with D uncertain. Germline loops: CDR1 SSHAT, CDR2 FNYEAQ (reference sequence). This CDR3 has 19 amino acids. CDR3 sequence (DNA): TGTGCTAGCAGCTTAAGTGTCAGGTCGGACCGATCCAACAACAATGAGCAGTTCTTC. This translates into CASSLSVRSDRSNNNEQFF. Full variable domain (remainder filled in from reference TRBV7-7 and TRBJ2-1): GAGVSQSPRYKVTKRGQDVTLRCDPISSHATLYWYQQALGQGPEFLTYFNYEAQPDKSGLPSDRFSAERPEGSISTLTIQRTEQRDSAMYRCASSLSVRSDRSNNNEQFFGPGTRLTVL.

CDR3 amino acids: CASSLKVQATQPQHF. CDR3 nucleotide sequence: TGTGCCAGCAGCTTAAAGGTACAGGCAACTCAGCCCCAGCATTTT. The gene calls are TRBV7-3 and TRBJ1-5, with a tentative D call TRBD1 (5 bases). The germline gives CDR1 SGHTA, CDR2 FQGTGA. This CDR3 is built from 15 residues. Trimming took 1 base from V and 6 from J, leaving 13 bases between them.

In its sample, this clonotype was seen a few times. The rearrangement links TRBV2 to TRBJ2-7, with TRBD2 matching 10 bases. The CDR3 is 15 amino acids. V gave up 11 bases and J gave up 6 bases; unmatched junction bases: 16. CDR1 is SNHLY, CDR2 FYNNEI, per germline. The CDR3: CACPVGSGGAGEQYF. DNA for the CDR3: TGTGCCTGCCCGGTCGGGAGCGGGGGGGCCGGCGAGCAGTACTTC.

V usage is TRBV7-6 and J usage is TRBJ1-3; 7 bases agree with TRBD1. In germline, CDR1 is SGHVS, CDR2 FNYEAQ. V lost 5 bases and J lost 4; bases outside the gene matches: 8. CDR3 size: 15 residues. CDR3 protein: CASSPGTAIGNTIYF. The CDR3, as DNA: TGTGCCAGCAGCCCCGGGACAGCCATCGGAAACACCATATATTTT.

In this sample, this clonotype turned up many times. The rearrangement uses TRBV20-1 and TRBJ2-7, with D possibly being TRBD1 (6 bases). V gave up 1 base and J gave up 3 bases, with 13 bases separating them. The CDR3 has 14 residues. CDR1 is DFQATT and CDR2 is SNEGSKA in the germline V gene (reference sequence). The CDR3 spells CSARGWQGIYEQYF. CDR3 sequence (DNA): TGCAGTGCTAGAGGCTGGCAGGGGATCTACGAGCAGTACTTC.

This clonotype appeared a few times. CDR3 amino acids: CASSEGGRGEAFF. The CDR3 coding sequence is TGTGCCAGCAGTGAAGGGGGTCGGGGTGAAGCTTTCTTT. This chain links TRBV6-4 with TRBJ1-1, with D possibly TRBD1 on 6 matching bases. This CDR3 contains 13 residues. Germline lookup yields CDR1 MRHNA and CDR2 SNTAGT. The ends were cut back, 3 bases at V and 7 bases at J, with 12 bases in the middle.

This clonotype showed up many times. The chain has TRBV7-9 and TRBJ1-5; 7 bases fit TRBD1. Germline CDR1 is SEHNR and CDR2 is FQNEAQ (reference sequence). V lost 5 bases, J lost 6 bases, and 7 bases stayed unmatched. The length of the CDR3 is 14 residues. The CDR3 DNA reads TGTGCCAGCAGCAATCTGACAGGGTTTCAGCCCCAGCATTTT. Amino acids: CASSNLTGFQPQHF.

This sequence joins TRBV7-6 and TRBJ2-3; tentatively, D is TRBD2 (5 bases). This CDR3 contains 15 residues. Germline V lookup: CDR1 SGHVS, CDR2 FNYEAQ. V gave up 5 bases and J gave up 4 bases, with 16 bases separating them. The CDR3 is CASSPTEGLPDTQYF. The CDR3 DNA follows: TGTGCCAGCAGCCCAACAGAGGGTTTGCCAGATACGCAGTATTTT.

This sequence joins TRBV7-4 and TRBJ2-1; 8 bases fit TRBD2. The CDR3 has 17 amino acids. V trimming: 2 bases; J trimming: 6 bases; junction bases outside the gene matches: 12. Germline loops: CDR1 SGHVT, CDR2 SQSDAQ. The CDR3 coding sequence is TGTGCCAGCAGCTTACTCGACGGCGGGGGGCCTGGCAATGAGCAGTTCTTC. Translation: CASSLLDGGGPGNEQFF.

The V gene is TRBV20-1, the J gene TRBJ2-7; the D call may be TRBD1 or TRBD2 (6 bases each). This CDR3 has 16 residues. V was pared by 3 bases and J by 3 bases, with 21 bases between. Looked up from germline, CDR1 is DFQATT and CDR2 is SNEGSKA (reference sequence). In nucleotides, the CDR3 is TGCAGTGCTAGCGGCTTGGGGGGCGACAACCGCTACGAGCAGTACTTC. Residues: CSASGLGGDNRYEQYF.

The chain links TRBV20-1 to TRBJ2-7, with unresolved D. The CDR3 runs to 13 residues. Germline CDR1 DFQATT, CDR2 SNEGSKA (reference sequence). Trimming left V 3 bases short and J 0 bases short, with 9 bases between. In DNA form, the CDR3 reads TGCAGTGCTAGTGTCACTGCCTCCTACGAGCAGTACTTC. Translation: CSASVTASYEQYF.

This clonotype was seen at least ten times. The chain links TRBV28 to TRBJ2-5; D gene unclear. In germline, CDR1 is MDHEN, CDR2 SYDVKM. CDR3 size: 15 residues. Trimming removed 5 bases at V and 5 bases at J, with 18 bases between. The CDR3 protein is CASSPSGTHSETQYF. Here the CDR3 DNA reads TGTGCCAGCAGTCCCTCGGGCACACATTCGGAGACCCAGTACTTC.

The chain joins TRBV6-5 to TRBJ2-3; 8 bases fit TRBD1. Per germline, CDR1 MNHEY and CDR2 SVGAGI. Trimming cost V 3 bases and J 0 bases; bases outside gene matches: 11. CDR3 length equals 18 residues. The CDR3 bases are TGTGCCAGCAGTTATTCACAGGGGGTTTACACTAGCACAGATACGCAGTATTTT. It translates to CASSYSQGVYTSTDTQYF.